Listed below are T cell receptor beta chains from one sample, sequenced in a study of T cell responses to AZD1222 COVID-19 vaccine. Profiled with immunoSEQ multiplex PCR; TCRdb holds only in-frame clones, not every one. Seen here are 160,000 or so clones, about 91% observed once, and the top ten hold around 0.99%. The sequencing used peripheral blood, collected 28 days after the second AZD1222 dose. The receptors here all came from an adult who received the AZD1222 COVID-19 vaccine. CDR3s leave out the opening cysteine and the closing phenylalanine or tryptophan. Fields, in order: J gene, V gene, CDR3 protein.

>TRBJ1-1|TRBV5-6
ASSLKGWNTEAF
>TRBJ2-1|TRBV19
ASSLGTGTSGGLYNEQF
>TRBJ2-1|TRBV23-1
ASSQSMRGPPYNEQF
>TRBJ2-5|TRBV29-1
SVRGLTQETQY
>TRBJ1-1|TRBV4-1
ASSLGPMNTEAF
>TRBJ2-3|TRBV19
ASNGGGDISSTDTQY
>TRBJ1-2|TRBV6-5
ASRLTGSGYGYT
>TRBJ2-7|TRBV19
ATSPAGTGIEQY
>TRBJ1-1|TRBV11-2
ASSQPDRIPFEAF
>TRBJ1-5|TRBV6-1
ASSEGRAGSYQPQH
>TRBJ2-7|TRBV5-8
ASSFQGPTYEQY
>TRBJ1-4|TRBV2
ASSEARVAGNEKLF
>TRBJ1-4|TRBV29-1
SVEDGKAF
>TRBJ2-2|TRBV7-8
ASSLEGSNTGELF
>TRBJ1-2|TRBV7-9
ASSPTGRYGYT
>TRBJ2-1|TRBV5-8
ASSLKTSGYNEQF
>TRBJ1-6|TRBV7-8
ASSPRQGGNSPLH
>TRBJ1-3|TRBV19
ASRIQGDSGNTIY
>TRBJ1-5|TRBV25-1
ASSSTSGQPQH
>TRBJ1-2|TRBV2
ASSAMRGRNGYT
>TRBJ1-1|TRBV11-1
ASSFGGTEAF
>TRBJ2-5|TRBV9
ASSATPQETQY
>TRBJ2-1|TRBV10-3
AISEGEQGYFYNEQF
>TRBJ1-6|TRBV18
ASSPQGSSYNSPLH
>TRBJ1-1|TRBV19
ASRLTGFTEAF
>TRBJ2-7|TRBV4-1
ASSTRQHPYEQY
>TRBJ1-5|TRBV27
ASSPNQGPNQPQH
>TRBJ1-2|TRBV6-6
ATLAGLRDGYT
>TRBJ1-2|TRBV11-2
ASSRRTRIGSYGYT
>TRBJ1-1|TRBV12-3/TRBV12-4
ASSTGGSTEAF
>TRBJ1-1|TRBV9
ASSVDGGLGTEAF
>TRBJ1-2|TRBV10-3
AIRTTGYGYT
>TRBJ1-1|TRBV7-9
ASSPGTGAEAF
>TRBJ1-1|TRBV18
ASSPREEEAF
>TRBJ2-7|TRBV7-9
ASSLALESEGSYEQY
>TRBJ1-2|TRBV5-4
ASSSDSYGYT
>TRBJ1-4|TRBV5-1
ASSTGLGGNEKLF
>TRBJ2-1|TRBV10-3
AISTTGVGDSSYNEQF
>TRBJ1-4|TRBV15
ATSRGDRDSEKLF
>TRBJ2-6|TRBV6-1
ASSEQSSGANVLT
>TRBJ1-3|TRBV5-1
ASSPSDRGLGNTIY
>TRBJ2-7|TRBV28
ASSYSGGRYEQY
>TRBJ1-2|TRBV27
ASGLTGTYGYT